The present T cell receptor (beta chain) was sequenced within a study of shared clonotypes between healthy human individuals. Findings and limits, study-wide: Across subsets, estimated richness was generally greater for naive than for memory populations.

The germline CDR1 and CDR2 sequences are SGHRS and YFSETQ. This CDR3 is 14 amino acids long. Note on this clone: The antigen is undetermined. The junction shows a germline mismatch at one end, possibly a read error.

The table came from immunoSEQ multiplex PCR; TCRdb's copy has only in-frame clones and leaves some out. The repertoire holds around 240,000 clones, with under 80% as singletons. Sequencing used memory CD4+ T cells sorted from blood. Subset: CD45RA-negative fraction. The receptor comes from a man in his thirties or forties in good health. The chain joins TRBV5-1 to TRBJ2-7, with D tentatively TRBD1 (6 bases). CDR3 sequence: CASAASGGSHEQYF. The DNA for the CDR3 is TGCGCCAGCGCCGCCTCTGGGGGCTCCCACGAGCAGTACTTC. The variable domain in full, completed from reference TRBV5-1 and TRBJ2-7, reads KAGVTQTPRYLIKTRGQQVTLSCSPISGHRSVSWYQQTPGQGLQFLFEYFSETQRNKGNFPGRFSGRQFSNSRSEMNVSTLELGDSALYLCASAASGGSHEQYFGPGTRLTVT.